Here is one T cell receptor beta chain with its context. TCRdb keeps only in-frame clones here, not all; method: immunoSEQ multiplex PCR. This sample has about 62,000 clones; roughly 89% occur once, and the top ten carry 4.8%. This record comes from a study of technical replicates of blood from several donors. CDR1 is SEHNR and CDR2 is FQNEAQ in the germline V gene (reference sequence). Trimming at V came to 0 bases and at J to 1 base, leaving 9 bases not matched to a gene. The CDR3 length is 18 residues. The receptor's source is a human donor in good health. Some clones in this sample may be carry-over from other donors' samples. Sequencing was carried out using PBMCs. This chain uses TRBV7-9 with TRBJ2-1, with 7 positions matching TRBD2. CDR3 DNA: TGTGCCAGCAGCTTAGCGATGGGGGAGGGTCTTTCCTACAATGAGCAGTTCTTC. It encodes CASSLAMGEGLSYNEQFF.